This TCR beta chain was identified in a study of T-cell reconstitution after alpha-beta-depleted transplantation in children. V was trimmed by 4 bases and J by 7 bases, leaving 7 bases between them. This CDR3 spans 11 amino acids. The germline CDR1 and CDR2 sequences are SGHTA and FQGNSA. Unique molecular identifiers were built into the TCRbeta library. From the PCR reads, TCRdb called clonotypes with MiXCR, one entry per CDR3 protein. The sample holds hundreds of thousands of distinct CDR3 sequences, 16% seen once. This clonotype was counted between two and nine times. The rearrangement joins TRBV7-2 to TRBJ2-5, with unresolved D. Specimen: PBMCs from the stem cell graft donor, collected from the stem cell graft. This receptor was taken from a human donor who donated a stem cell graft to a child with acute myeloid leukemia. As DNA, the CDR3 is TGTGCCAGCAGCTCGGCCGGGACCCAGTACTTC. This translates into CASSSAGTQYF.